These 26 T cell receptor beta chains came from one sample sequenced in a study of cytomegalovirus exposure and HLA in healthy donors. The assay was immunoSEQ multiplex PCR, and TCRdb's table has in-frame clones only and misses some. The table shows fewer than 200,000 clones, with roughly 86% occurring only once. Input material: PBMCs. The receptors here all came from a man younger than 35 in good health and CMV-seropositive.

V is TRBV7-9 and J is TRBJ1-1, with 10 bases aligning to TRBD1. The germline V gene has CDR1 SEHNR and CDR2 FQNEAQ (reference sequence). The CDR3 sequence is 16 residues long. V lost 6 bases to trimming and J lost 3 bases; unmatched junction nucleotides: 10. CDR3 sequence (DNA): TGTGCCAGCAGATCCCTCCTCGGACAGGGGGACACTGAAGCTTTCTTT. Translating gives CASRSLLGQGDTEAFF.

CDR3: CASSLFTGGSQQYF. DNA of the CDR3: TGTGCCAGCAGCTTATTCACGGGGGGGTCTCAGCAGTACTTC. V usage is TRBV11-2 and J usage is TRBJ2-7, with 8 bases identical to TRBD2. Germline trimming cut 2 bases from V and 8 bases from J; bases unmatched to any gene: 8. The CDR3 is 14 residues long. The germline V gene has CDR1 SGHAT and CDR2 FQNNGV.

The V and J genes are TRBV29-1 and TRBJ2-5; the match to TRBD2 covers 13 bases. Per germline, CDR1 SQVTM and CDR2 ANQGSEA. The CDR3 runs 14 residues. Germline trimming cut 6 bases from V and 5 bases from J; bases unmatched to any gene: 6. CDR3 in amino acids: CSVGLAGVRETQYF. CDR3 nucleotides: TGCAGCGTAGGACTAGCGGGAGTGCGGGAGACCCAGTACTTC.

The genes are TRBV2 and TRBJ1-2, with 7 positions matching TRBD1. The CDR3 is 13 amino acids. CDR1 is SNHLY, CDR2 FYNNEI, per germline. Germline trimming cut 10 bases from V and 0 bases from J; bases unmatched to any gene: 5. CDR3 in DNA: TGTGCCACCTTAGACAGGGCTAACTATGGCTACACCTTC. It is translated as CATLDRANYGYTF.

V usage is TRBV15 and J usage is TRBJ2-1; 9 nucleotides agree with TRBD2. This CDR3 spans 19 amino acids. Germline trimming cut 0 bases from V and 1 base from J; bases unmatched to any gene: 10. Germline V lookup: CDR1 LNHNV, CDR2 YYDKDF (reference sequence). This CDR3 reads CATSRDHVAGLASYNEQFF. CDR3 sequence (DNA): TGTGCCACCAGCAGAGATCATGTTGCAGGACTAGCGTCCTACAATGAGCAGTTCTTC.

The chain is built from TRBV7-3 and TRBJ2-3, with D maybe TRBD1 (5 bases). Germline CDR1 is SGHTA and CDR2 is FQGTGA. This CDR3 comprises 12 residues. The V gene lost 4 bases and the J gene lost 5 bases, with 7 bases spanning the gap. CDR3 DNA: TGTGCCAGCAGCTACCAGGGAGATACGCAGTATTTT. Encoded protein: CASSYQGDTQYF. The full variable domain, its missing parts supplied by reference TRBV7-3 and TRBJ2-3, is GAGVSQTPSNKVTEKGKYVELRCDPISGHTALYWYRQSLGQGPEFLIYFQGTGAADDSGLPNDRFFAVRPEGSVSTLKIQRTERGDSAVYLCASSYQGDTQYFGPGTRLTVL.

This rearrangement joins TRBV18 to TRBJ2-1, with D perhaps TRBD2 (6 bases). V was trimmed by 4 bases and J by 0 bases, leaving 10 bases between them. Germline CDR1 reads KGHSH; CDR2 reads LQKENI. This CDR3 contains 15 residues. The CDR3 loop is CASSRDGSSYNEQFF. The CDR3 region has the DNA TGTGCCAGCTCACGGGACGGGAGCTCCTACAATGAGCAGTTCTTC.

The rearrangement links TRBV2 to TRBJ2-7; 8 nucleotides line up with TRBD1. The germline gives CDR1 SNHLY, CDR2 FYNNEI. V dropped 8 bases and J dropped 2; count of bases not matched to a gene: 8. The CDR3 is 14 amino acids. DNA for the CDR3: TGTGCCAGCGGAGGACAGGGTAGGGCCTACGAGCAGTACTTC. This gives the protein CASGGQGRAYEQYF.

The rearrangement joins TRBV15 to TRBJ2-1; D remains ambiguous. Germline CDR1 reads LNHNV; CDR2 reads YYDKDF (reference sequence). CDR3 length: 13 amino acids. Trimming removed 9 bases from V and 5 bases from J, with 14 bases in between. CDR3 sequence reads: CATQTVANNEQFF. CDR3 DNA sequence: TGTGCCACTCAGACCGTAGCAAACAATGAGCAGTTCTTC.

The chain couples TRBV30 to TRBJ1-1; D is unresolved. Germline V CDR1 and CDR2: GTSNPN, SVGIG (reference sequence). This CDR3 spans 16 amino acids. V lost 0 bases and J 4 bases, leaving 18 bases between the germline ends. In DNA, the CDR3 is TGTGCCTGGAGTGTCTTTGGTGGTTCGGGTGGCACTGAAGCTTTCTTT. It encodes CAWSVFGGSGGTEAFF.

The chain links TRBV11-2 to TRBJ2-7; D might be TRBD1 (5 bases). This CDR3 is built from 14 residues. Germline V gene lookup returns CDR1 SGHAT and CDR2 FQNNGV. Trimming removed 6 bases from V and 4 bases from J, with 16 bases in between. CDR3 region: CASSPRVLRYEQYF. The CDR3 region has the DNA TGTGCCAGCAGTCCCAGGGTCTTAAGGTACGAGCAGTACTTC.

The J gene is TRBJ2-1, the V gene TRBV4-1; perhaps TRBD2 as D (6 bases). Germline V CDR1 and CDR2: MGHRA, YSYEKL. With 0 bases removed from V and 0 bases from J, the gap between germline ends came to 12 bases. This CDR3 contains 17 residues. The CDR3 coding sequence is TGCGCCAGCAGCCAAGATGAGGAGACTAGCTCCTACAATGAGCAGTTCTTC. Amino acid sequence: CASSQDEETSSYNEQFF.

The chain joins TRBV11-3 to TRBJ2-1; 9 bases align to TRBD2. Germline trimming cut 5 bases from V and 8 bases from J; bases unmatched to any gene: 10. This CDR3 contains 15 residues. In germline, CDR1 is SGHNT, CDR2 YENEEA. The CDR3 loop reads CASSPTGLAGDEQFF. DNA of the CDR3: TGTGCCAGCAGCCCGACGGGACTAGCTGGCGATGAGCAGTTCTTC. Complete variable domain (other parts from reference TRBV11-3 and TRBJ2-1): EAGVVQSPRYKIIEKKQPVAFWCNPISGHNTLYWYLQNLGQGPELLIRYENEEAVDDSQLPKDRFSAERLKGVDSTLKIQPAELGDSAVYLCASSPTGLAGDEQFFGPGTRLTVL.

This chain connects TRBV30 to TRBJ1-1; 7 bases agree with TRBD1. With V trimmed by 0 bases and J by 1 base, 5 bases remained unmatched. CDR3 size: 15 residues. Looked up from germline, CDR1 is GTSNPN and CDR2 is SVGIG (reference sequence). CDR3 sequence: CAWSVRGRKNTEAFF. DNA for the CDR3: TGTGCCTGGAGTGTTAGGGGGCGAAAGAACACTGAAGCTTTCTTT.

The chain couples TRBV7-8 to TRBJ1-4, with D possibly being TRBD1 (5 bases). The CDR3 covers 15 residues. Looked up from germline, CDR1 is SGHVS and CDR2 is FQNEAQ. Trimming removed 1 base from V and 5 bases from J, with 11 bases in between. CDR3 in amino acids: CASSLEQGWNEKLFF. DNA for the CDR3: TGTGCCAGCAGCTTAGAGCAGGGTTGGAATGAAAAACTGTTTTTT.

This clone has just a few counts. This chain connects TRBV28 to TRBJ2-1; 8 bases are shared with TRBD2. The CDR3 is 14 amino acids. J was trimmed by 0 bases and V by 8 bases; bases with no gene match: 3. From germline, CDR1 is MDHEN and CDR2 SYDVKM. CDR3 loop: CASWGLGSYNEQFF. The CDR3 DNA reads TGTGCCAGCTGGGGACTAGGCTCCTACAATGAGCAGTTCTTC.

The chain is built from TRBV2 and TRBJ1-1; unclear D gene. Germline loops: CDR1 SNHLY, CDR2 FYNNEI. The CDR3 consists of 13 residues. V was cut by 7 bases and J by 1 base, with 10 bases left in between. The CDR3: CASTPGRNTEAFF. CDR3 DNA sequence: TGTGCCAGCACTCCAGGCAGGAACACTGAAGCTTTCTTT.

The V call is TRBV6-1, the J call TRBJ1-5; D is perhaps TRBD1 (6 bases). Germline V gene data show CDR1 as MNHNS and CDR2 as SASEGT. Trimming left V 5 bases short and J 8 bases short, with 13 bases between. The CDR3 spans 13 residues. The CDR3 loop reads CASSTGFAEPQHF. The CDR3 nucleotides read TGTGCCAGCAGTACAGGGTTTGCGGAGCCCCAGCATTTT.

The chain recombines TRBV5-6 with TRBJ2-5; a possible D gene is TRBD1 (5 bases). V was pared by 1 base and J by 1 base, with 8 bases between. Germline V gives CDR1 SGHDT, CDR2 YYEEEE. The CDR3 loop spans 14 amino acids. CDR3 in DNA: TGTGCCAGCAGCTTGACAGGCACCCAAGAGACCCAGTACTTC. Translated: CASSLTGTQETQYF.

In nucleotides, the CDR3 is TGTGCCTGGAGTAAAGGGAGCTCCTCCAAAAACATTCAGTACTTC. This codes for CAWSKGSSSKNIQYF. This chain links TRBV30 with TRBJ2-4, with D perhaps TRBD2 (5 bases). Trimming removed 2 bases from V and 2 bases from J, with 13 bases in between. CDR1 and CDR2 from the germline V gene are GTSNPN and SVGIG (reference sequence). The CDR3 is made up of 15 amino acids. Combining the CDR3 with reference TRBV30 and TRBJ2-4 gives the whole variable domain SQTIHQWPATLVQPVGSPLSLECTVEGTSNPNLYWYRQAAGRGLQLLFYSVGIGQISSEVPQNLSASRPQDRQFILSSKKLLLSDSGFYLCAWSKGSSSKNIQYFGAGTRLSVL.

The chain is built from TRBV7-6 and TRBJ2-1; 10 nucleotides align to TRBD1. Unmatched junction bases numbered 9, after V lost 6 bases and J lost 4 bases. This CDR3 region has 16 residues. CDR1 SGHVS and CDR2 FNYEAQ come from the germline V gene. The CDR3 DNA follows: TGTGCCAGCAGTAGAAACCGGGACAGGGGTTACAATGAGCAGTTCTTC. Residues: CASSRNRDRGYNEQFF. Together with reference TRBV7-6 and TRBJ2-1, the CDR3 gives the full variable domain: GAGVSQSPRYKVTKRGQDVALRCDPISGHVSLYWYRQALGQGPEFLTYFNYEAQQDKSGLPNDRFSAERPEGSISTLTIQRTEQRDSAMYRCASSRNRDRGYNEQFFGPGTRLTVL.

The count of this clone is one. The chain has TRBV18 and TRBJ2-2; weak D call: TRBD1 (5 bases). The CDR3 totals 14 residues. Germline V gene data show CDR1 as KGHSH and CDR2 as LQKENI. Trimming took 2 bases from V and 6 from J, leaving 10 bases between them. CDR3 bases: TGTGCCAGCTCACCAGGACAAGGGTCCGGGGAGCTGTTTTTT. The encoded protein is CASSPGQGSGELFF. Combining the CDR3 with reference TRBV18 and TRBJ2-2 gives the whole variable domain NAGVMQNPRHLVRRRGQEARLRCSPMKGHSHVYWYRQLPEEGLKFMVYLQKENIIDESGMPKERFSAEFPKEGPSILRIQQVVRGDSAAYFCASSPGQGSGELFFGEGSRLTVL.

V is TRBV2 and J is TRBJ2-1; 14 positions agree with TRBD2. CDR1 SNHLY and CDR2 FYNNEI come from the germline V gene. With V trimmed by 5 bases and J by 6 bases, 3 bases remained unmatched. CDR3 length: 15 residues. This CDR3 reads CASSQGLAGANEQFF. The DNA of the CDR3 is TGTGCCAGCAGTCAGGGACTAGCGGGAGCCAATGAGCAGTTCTTC.

A word on this clone: The same CDR3 also results from other DNA sequences found in this sample. The gene calls are TRBV9 and TRBJ2-7, with 10 bases that match TRBD1. This CDR3 comprises 14 residues. V dropped 2 bases and J dropped 3; count of bases not matched to a gene: 2. Germline V CDR1 and CDR2: SGDLS, YYNGEE. The CDR3 sequence is CASSVGQGGYEQYF. CDR3 DNA: TGTGCCAGCAGCGTTGGACAGGGGGGCTACGAGCAGTACTTC. Full variable domain (remainder filled in from reference TRBV9 and TRBJ2-7): DSGVTQTPKHLITATGQRVTLRCSPRSGDLSVYWYQQSLDQGLQFLIQYYNGEERAKGNILERFSAQQFPDLHSELNLSSLELGDSALYFCASSVGQGGYEQYFGPGTRLTVT.

V gene TRBV9 combines with J gene TRBJ2-7; possible D gene TRBD1, 5 bases. V was pared by 4 bases and J by 5 bases, with 13 bases between. Germline V gene sequence: CDR1 SGDLS, CDR2 YYNGEE. The CDR3 has 13 amino acids. For the CDR3, the DNA is TGTGCCAGCAGCAAGATGCAGGGCGACGAGCAGTACTTC. Amino acid sequence: CASSKMQGDEQYF.

This clone has only a few counts. The chain recombines TRBV19 with TRBJ1-5; possibly TRBD1 for D (5 bases). There are 15 residues in the CDR3. V lost 7 bases and J 0 bases, leaving 13 bases between the germline ends. The germline V gene encodes CDR1 LNHDA and CDR2 SQIVND (reference sequence). The CDR3 loop is CASTRSRDSNQPQHF. CDR3 nucleotide sequence: TGTGCCAGTACCCGAAGCAGGGATAGCAATCAGCCCCAGCATTTT.